The table lists the clone carrying this T cell receptor (beta chain) with a count of one. The antigen remains unidentified. The authors reverse transcribed roughly 0.45 to 1 ug RNA with random hexamers. Amplification of TCR beta CDR3 spanned 54 Vbeta and 13 Jbeta via immunoSEQ multiplex PCR. TCRdb called the immunoSEQ multiplex PCR reads again in MiXCR, with one record for every CDR3 protein. Of about 160,000 distinct CDR3 sequences in the sample, approximately 90% were seen once. The CDR3 has 16 residues. Germline CDR1 reads KGHSH; CDR2 reads LQKENI. J was trimmed by 2 bases and V by 3 bases; bases with no gene match: 8. The study sequenced TCR beta in blood CD8+ and CD4+ T cells. Healthy donors matched for age and sex were used as controls. This sample is part of a study of CD8 T cells in Susac syndrome. Study-wide findings and caveats: The authors acknowledged that their TCR sequencing and HLA analysis involved a relatively small number of individuals.

The rearrangement links TRBV18 to TRBJ2-5; TRBD1 aligns across 8 bases. The TCR originated in a human donor in good health. What was sequenced was CD4+ T cells from PBMCs. CDR3 protein: CASSPLGTGLQETQYF. In DNA form, the CDR3 reads TGTGCCAGCTCACCCCTAGGGACAGGACTACAAGAGACCCAGTACTTC.